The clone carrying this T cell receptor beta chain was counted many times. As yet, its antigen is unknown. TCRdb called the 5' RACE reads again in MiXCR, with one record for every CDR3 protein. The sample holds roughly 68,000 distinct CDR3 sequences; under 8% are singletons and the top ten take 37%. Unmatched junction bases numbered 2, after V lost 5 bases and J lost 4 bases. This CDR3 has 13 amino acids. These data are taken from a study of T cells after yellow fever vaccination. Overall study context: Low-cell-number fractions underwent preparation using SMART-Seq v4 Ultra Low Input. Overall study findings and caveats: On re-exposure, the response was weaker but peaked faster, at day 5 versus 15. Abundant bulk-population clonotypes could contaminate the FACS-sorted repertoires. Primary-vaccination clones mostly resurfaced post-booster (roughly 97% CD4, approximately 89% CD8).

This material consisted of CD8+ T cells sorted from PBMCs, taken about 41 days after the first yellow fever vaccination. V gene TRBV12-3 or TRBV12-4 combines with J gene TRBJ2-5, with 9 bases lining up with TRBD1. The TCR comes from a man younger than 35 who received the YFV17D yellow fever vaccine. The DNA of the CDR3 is TGTGCCAGCAGTGTGGACAGGGGAGAGACCCAGTACTTC. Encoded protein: CASSVDRGETQYF.